This TCR beta chain was observed in a study of blood T cells in healthy people across ages. The study's findings and limits: Because donor CMV status was unknown, expanded clonotype changes were possibly confounded.

It was with a sample-barcoded 5' primer and a J-beta primer mix that a second PCR of roughly 6 to 12 cycles was run. TCRdb re-called the 5' RACE reads with MiXCR, one entry per CDR3 protein. The sample has about 1.8 million distinct CDR3 sequences; 49% are singletons. The CDR3 contains 11 residues. The ends were cut back, 6 bases at V and 9 bases at J, with 12 bases in the middle. Germline assignment: CDR1 SQVTM and CDR2 ANQGSEA. There are many counts of this clonotype. Its antigen is not known. The sequencing input was blood. The rearrangement uses TRBV29-1 and TRBJ2-1; D is perhaps TRBD1 or TRBD2 (6 bases each). This receptor was taken from a woman between 40 and 55 years old in good health. CDR3 amino acids: CSVRGEAEQFF. The DNA of the CDR3 is TGCAGCGTGAGGGGGGAGGCTGAGCAGTTCTTC.